This is a list of T cell receptor beta chains from one sample in a study of blood T cell repertoires in COVID-19. Assay used: immunoSEQ multiplex PCR; TCRdb lists only in-frame clones, some missing. The data hold some 260,000 clones, with about 88% observed a single time. Sequencing was done on a sample of PBMCs or T cells enriched from blood (not recorded which). These receptors all come from a man younger than 40 with acute COVID-19. Both conserved end residues are part of each CDR3. Fields, in order: D gene, J gene, V gene, CDR3 protein. A D gene is named only where the DNA matches it firmly.

>NA|TRBJ1-2|TRBV5-6
CASSLVGSHGYTF
>TRBD2|TRBJ2-3|TRBV19
CASSIWRGESRDTQYF
>NA|TRBJ2-5|TRBV15
CATTVGSHQETQYF
>NA|TRBJ1-1|TRBV28
CASGRTANTEAFF
>NA|TRBJ2-6|TRBV4-3
CASSQGVGPSGANVLTF
>NA|TRBJ1-1|TRBV9
CASNPGSVAEAFF
>TRBD2|TRBJ2-5|TRBV27
CASSSAGVGETQYF
>TRBD1|TRBJ1-4|TRBV18
CASSDERTGNEKLFF
>NA|TRBJ2-1|TRBV11-3
CASSLGYYNEQFF
>TRBD2|TRBJ2-3|TRBV5-1
CASSSRGGGASADTQYF
>NA|TRBJ1-1|TRBV7-6
CASSWSGGSAFF
>TRBD2|TRBJ2-3|TRBV30
CAWSDTPGLAGVRGTDTQYF
>TRBD1|TRBJ1-2|TRBV3-1/TRBV3-2
CASSRLGGTGVYYGYTF
>TRBD1|TRBJ1-5|TRBV28
CQTGKGSWTQHF
>NA|TRBJ1-1|TRBV6-5
CASTHNTEAFF
>TRBD1|TRBJ1-5|TRBV19
CASSLTGAGNQPQHF
>TRBD1|TRBJ2-1|TRBV9
CASSVELGQDIHEQFF
>NA|TRBJ2-3|TRBV24-1
CATRGGAATDTQYF
>NA|TRBJ1-3|TRBV5-1
CASSLGLGNTIYF
>NA|TRBJ1-6|TRBV6-2/TRBV6-3
CASSYSSGKPLHF
>NA|TRBJ1-2|TRBV9
CASSVAPARDYGYTF
>NA|TRBJ1-3|TRBV9
CASSVAGQAGNTIYF
>NA|TRBJ1-1|TRBV19
CASTPLNLGRGPPNF
>NA|TRBJ2-2|TRBV25-1
CASSEELNTGELFF
>NA|TRBJ2-1|TRBV6-5
CASRSLLEQFF
>TRBD1|TRBJ2-5|TRBV18
CASSPLPTGRETQYF
>NA|TRBJ1-1|TRBV11-2
CASSASSYTEAFF
>TRBD1|TRBJ1-1|TRBV5-1
CASTNGGQYNTEAFF
>NA|TRBJ2-3|TRBV28
CASSLRERTDTQYF